The entry below describes one T cell receptor (beta chain). TCRdb re-called the 5' RACE reads with MiXCR, one entry per CDR3 protein. The table includes about 720,000 distinct CDR3 sequences, around 8.6% detected once. This specimen comes from a study of identical twins. The CDR3 has 12 residues. V was trimmed by 2 bases and J by 3 bases, leaving 7 bases between them. Germline CDR1 reads SQVTM; CDR2 reads ANQGSEA. These records were also assigned to another study, of yellow fever vaccine responses in identical twins.

The rearrangement uses TRBV29-1 and TRBJ1-1; a possible D gene is TRBD1 (5 bases). Sequenced sample: PBMCs. The TCR was taken from a woman in her late teens or twenties in good health. CDR3 sequence (DNA): TGCAGCGTTGAAAGAGGGGACACTGAAGCTTTCTTT. The encoded protein is CSVERGDTEAFF.